Below, 7 T cell receptor beta chains from the same sample are listed, as sequenced in a study of blood T cell repertoires in COVID-19. TCRdb's table, derived via immunoSEQ multiplex PCR, lists solely in-frame clones and lacks some. The sample carries some 83,000 clones, 85% to 90% recorded once. Sequencing used peripheral blood. These receptors originate from a man at least 80 years old with active or convalescent COVID-19.

The chain links TRBV15 to TRBJ1-3; 8 bases fit TRBD1. CDR3 length equals 15 residues. The germline V gene encodes CDR1 LNHNV and CDR2 YYDKDF (reference sequence). V lost 6 bases and J lost 1; bases outside the gene matches: 5. As DNA, the CDR3 is TGTGCCACCAGGCGGGACAGGACGTCTGGAAACACCATATATTTT. Its protein product is CATRRDRTSGNTIYF.

This chain uses TRBV29-1 with TRBJ2-2, with D perhaps TRBD1 (6 bases). This CDR3 is built from 15 residues. Germline loops: CDR1 SQVTM, CDR2 ANQGSEA. V was pared by 6 bases and J by 6 bases, with 20 bases between. The CDR3 reads CSVNPTSGTPGELFF. As DNA, the CDR3 is TGCAGCGTCAACCCCACCTCCGGGACACCCGGGGAGCTGTTTTTT.

This chain uses TRBV7-3 with TRBJ2-1; D possibly corresponds to TRBD2 (6 bases). The CDR3 covers 14 residues. CDR1 and CDR2 from the germline V gene are SGHTA and FQGTGA. Trimming pared 2 bases from V and 2 bases from J, leaving 7 bases between. CDR3 sequence reads: CASSLGGTYNEQFF. The CDR3 DNA reads as TGTGCCAGCAGCTTAGGAGGGACCTACAATGAGCAGTTCTTC. The full variable domain, its missing parts supplied by reference TRBV7-3 and TRBJ2-1, is GAGVSQTPSNKVTEKGKYVELRCDPISGHTALYWYRQSLGQGPEFLIYFQGTGAADDSGLPNDRFFAVRPEGSVSTLKIQRTERGDSAVYLCASSLGGTYNEQFFGPGTRLTVL.

This chain connects TRBV28 to TRBJ1-2; D may be TRBD1 (6 bases). Trimming took off 7 bases at V and 7 bases at J, with 22 bases between the two ends. This CDR3 has 15 residues. Germline V gives CDR1 MDHEN, CDR2 SYDVKM. CDR3 amino acids: CASNGNRDIIGGYTF. The CDR3 nucleotides read TGTGCCAGCAACGGGAACAGGGATATTATAGGTGGCTACACCTTC.

The V call is TRBV10-2, the J call TRBJ1-5; 11 bases are shared with TRBD1. Trimming took 4 bases from V and 3 from J; bases not matched to a gene: 8. Looked up from germline, CDR1 is WSHSY and CDR2 is SAAADI. The CDR3 runs to 17 residues. This CDR3 is CASSAGQGGIYNQPQHF. The CDR3 DNA sequence: TGCGCCAGCAGTGCGGGACAGGGGGGAATTTACAATCAGCCCCAGCATTTT.

V usage is TRBV11-3 and J usage is TRBJ1-6, with a tentative D call TRBD1 (6 bases). Germline V CDR1 and CDR2: SGHNT, YENEEA. The CDR3 has 16 residues. Trimming cost V 0 bases and J 6 bases, with 12 bases left between them. The CDR3, as DNA: TGTGCCAGCAGCTTAGATCGCTCACAGGGTAATTCACCCCTCCACTTT. It codes for CASSLDRSQGNSPLHF.

The chain joins TRBV7-3 to TRBJ2-1; TRBD2 is a possible D gene (6 bases). Trimming stripped 1 base from V and 4 bases from J, with 11 bases between. Germline CDR1 SGHTA, CDR2 FQGTGA. The CDR3 has 15 amino acids. CDR3 in DNA: TGTGCCAGCAGCTTAAATGCGGGACCGTACAATGAGCAGTTCTTC. Translating gives CASSLNAGPYNEQFF.